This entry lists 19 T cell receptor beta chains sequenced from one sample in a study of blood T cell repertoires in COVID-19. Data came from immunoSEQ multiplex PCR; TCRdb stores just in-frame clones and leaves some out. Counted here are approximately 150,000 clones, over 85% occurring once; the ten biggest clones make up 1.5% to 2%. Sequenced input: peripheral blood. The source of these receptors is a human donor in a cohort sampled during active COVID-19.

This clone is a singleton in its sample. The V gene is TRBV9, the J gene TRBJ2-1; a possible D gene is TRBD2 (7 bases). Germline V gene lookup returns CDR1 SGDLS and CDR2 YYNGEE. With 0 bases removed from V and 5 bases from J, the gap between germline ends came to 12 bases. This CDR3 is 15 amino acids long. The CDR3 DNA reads TGTGCCAGCAGCGTAGCTGCGGGGGCGGACAATGAGCAGTTCTTC. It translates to CASSVAAGADNEQFF.

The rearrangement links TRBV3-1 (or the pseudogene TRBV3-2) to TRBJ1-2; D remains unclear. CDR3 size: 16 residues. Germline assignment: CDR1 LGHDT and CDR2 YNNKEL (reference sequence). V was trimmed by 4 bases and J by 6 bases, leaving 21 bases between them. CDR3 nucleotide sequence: TGTGCCAGCAGCCGAAGCGAAACCCAGTCATCAAATGGCTACACCTTC. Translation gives CASSRSETQSSNGYTF.

For the CDR3, the DNA is TGTGCCAGCAGCGTAGCTCCAGGGGCTGGAAACACCATATATTTT. It specifies CASSVAPGAGNTIYF. The rearrangement links TRBV9 to TRBJ1-3; possible D gene TRBD1, 6 bases. Germline CDR1 and CDR2: SGDLS and YYNGEE. CDR3 length equals 15 residues. Trimming stripped 0 bases from V and 2 bases from J, with 9 bases between.

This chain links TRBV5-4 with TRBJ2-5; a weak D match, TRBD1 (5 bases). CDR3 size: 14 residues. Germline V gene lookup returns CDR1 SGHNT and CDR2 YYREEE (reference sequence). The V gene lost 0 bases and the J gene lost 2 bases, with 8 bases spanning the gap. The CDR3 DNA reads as TGTGCCAGCAGCTTGGCGCAGGGTCAAGAGACCCAGTACTTC. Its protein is CASSLAQGQETQYF.

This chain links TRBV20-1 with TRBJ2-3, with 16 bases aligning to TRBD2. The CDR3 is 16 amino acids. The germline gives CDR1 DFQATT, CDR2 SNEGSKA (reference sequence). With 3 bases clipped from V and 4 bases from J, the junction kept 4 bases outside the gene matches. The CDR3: CSASAGLAGGADTQYF. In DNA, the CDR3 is TGCAGTGCTAGTGCGGGACTAGCGGGGGGGGCAGATACGCAGTATTTT.

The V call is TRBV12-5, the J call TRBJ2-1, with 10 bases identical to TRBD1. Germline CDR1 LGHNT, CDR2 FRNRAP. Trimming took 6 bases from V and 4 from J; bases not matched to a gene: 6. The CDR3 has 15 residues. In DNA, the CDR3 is TGTGCTAGTGGCCGCGGGACAGGGGATTACAATGAGCAGTTCTTC. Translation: CASGRGTGDYNEQFF.

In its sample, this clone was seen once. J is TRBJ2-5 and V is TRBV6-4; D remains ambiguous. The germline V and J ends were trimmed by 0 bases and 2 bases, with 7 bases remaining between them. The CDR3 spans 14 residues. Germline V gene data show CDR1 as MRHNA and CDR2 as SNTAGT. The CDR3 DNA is TGTGCCAGCAGTGACTCGAGGCAGCAAGAGACCCAGTACTTC. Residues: CASSDSRQQETQYF.

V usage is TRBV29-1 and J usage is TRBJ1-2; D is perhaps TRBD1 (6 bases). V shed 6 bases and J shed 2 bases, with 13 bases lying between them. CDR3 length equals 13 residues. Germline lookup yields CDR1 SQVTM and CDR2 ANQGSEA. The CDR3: CSVGTGTNYGYTF. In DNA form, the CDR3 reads TGCAGCGTCGGAACAGGGACGAACTATGGCTACACCTTC.

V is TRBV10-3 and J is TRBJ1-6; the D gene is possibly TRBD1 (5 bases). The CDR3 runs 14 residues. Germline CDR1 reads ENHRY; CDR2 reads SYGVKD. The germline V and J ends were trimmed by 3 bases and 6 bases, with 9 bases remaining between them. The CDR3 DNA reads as TGTGCCATCAGTGACAGCCAGGGTAATTCACCCCTCCACTTT. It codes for CAISDSQGNSPLHF.

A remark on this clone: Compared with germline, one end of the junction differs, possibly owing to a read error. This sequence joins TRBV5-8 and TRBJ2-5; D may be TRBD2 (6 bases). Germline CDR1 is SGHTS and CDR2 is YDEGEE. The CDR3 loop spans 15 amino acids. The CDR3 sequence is CASRLDGGSQETQYF. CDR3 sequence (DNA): TGTGCCAGCAGATTGGACGGGGGAAGCCAAGAGACCCAGTACTTC.

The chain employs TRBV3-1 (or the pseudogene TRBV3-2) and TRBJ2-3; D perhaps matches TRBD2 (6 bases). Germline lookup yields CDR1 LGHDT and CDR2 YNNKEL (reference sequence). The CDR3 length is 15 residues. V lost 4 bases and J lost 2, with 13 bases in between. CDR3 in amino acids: CASSRDSQNTDTQYF. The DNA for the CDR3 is TGTGCCAGCAGCCGGGACTCGCAAAACACAGATACGCAGTATTTT.

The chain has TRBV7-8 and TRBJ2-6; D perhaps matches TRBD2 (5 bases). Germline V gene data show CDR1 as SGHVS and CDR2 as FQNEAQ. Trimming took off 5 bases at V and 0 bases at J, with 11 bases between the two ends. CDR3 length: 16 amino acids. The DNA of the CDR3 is TGTGCCAGCAGCCCACCGGGGTCCTCTGGGGCCAACGTCCTGACTTTC. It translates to CASSPPGSSGANVLTF.

The CDR3 sequence: CASSTPRVEGAFF. The CDR3 DNA reads as TGCGCCAGCAGCACGCCCCGGGTAGAAGGAGCTTTCTTT. V usage is TRBV5-1 and J usage is TRBJ1-1, with D unresolved. In germline, CDR1 is SGHRS, CDR2 YFSETQ. V lost 4 bases, J lost 10 bases, and 17 bases lay in between. This CDR3 region has 13 residues.

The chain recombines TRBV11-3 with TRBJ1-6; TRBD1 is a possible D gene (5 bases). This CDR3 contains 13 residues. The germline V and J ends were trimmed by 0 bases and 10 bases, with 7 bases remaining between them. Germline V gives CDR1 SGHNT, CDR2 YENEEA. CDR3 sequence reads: CASSLERDSPLHF. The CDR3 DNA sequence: TGTGCCAGCAGCTTAGAGCGGGACTCACCCCTCCACTTT.

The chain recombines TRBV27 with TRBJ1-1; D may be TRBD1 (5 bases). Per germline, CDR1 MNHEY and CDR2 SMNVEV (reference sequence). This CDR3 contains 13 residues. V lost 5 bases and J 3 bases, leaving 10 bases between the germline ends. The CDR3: CASSPRVYTEAFF. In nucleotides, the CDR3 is TGTGCCAGCAGTCCCAGGGTGTACACTGAAGCTTTCTTT.

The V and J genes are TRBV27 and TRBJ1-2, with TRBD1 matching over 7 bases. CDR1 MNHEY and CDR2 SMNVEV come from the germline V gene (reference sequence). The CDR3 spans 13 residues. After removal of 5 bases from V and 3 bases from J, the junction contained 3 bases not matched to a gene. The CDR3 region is CASSLDRDYGYTF. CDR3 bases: TGTGCCAGCAGTCTAGACAGGGACTATGGCTACACCTTC.

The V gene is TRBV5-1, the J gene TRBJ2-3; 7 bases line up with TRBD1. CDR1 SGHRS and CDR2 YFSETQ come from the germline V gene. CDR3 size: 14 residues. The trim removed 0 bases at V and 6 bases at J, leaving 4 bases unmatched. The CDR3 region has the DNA TGCGCCAGCAGCTTGGAGAGGGGGCGGGATACGCAGTATTTT. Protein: CASSLERGRDTQYF. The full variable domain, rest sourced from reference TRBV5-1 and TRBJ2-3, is KAGVTQTPRYLIKTRGQQVTLSCSPISGHRSVSWYQQTPGQGLQFLFEYFSETQRNKGNFPGRFSGRQFSNSRSEMNVSTLELGDSALYLCASSLERGRDTQYFGPGTRLTVL.

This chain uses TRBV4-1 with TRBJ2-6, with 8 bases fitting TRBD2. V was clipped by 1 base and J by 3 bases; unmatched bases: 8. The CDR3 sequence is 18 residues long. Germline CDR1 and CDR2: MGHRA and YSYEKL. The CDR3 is CASSQAGGPLFGANVLTF. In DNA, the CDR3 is TGCGCCAGCAGCCAAGCGGGGGGGCCCTTGTTTGGGGCCAACGTCCTGACTTTC.

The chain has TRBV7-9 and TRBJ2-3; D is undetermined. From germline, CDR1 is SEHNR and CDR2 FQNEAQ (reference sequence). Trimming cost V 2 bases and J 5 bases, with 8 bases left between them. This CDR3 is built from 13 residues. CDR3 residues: CASSLNPRDTQYF. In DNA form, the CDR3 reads TGTGCCAGCAGCTTAAATCCCAGAGATACGCAGTATTTT.